This TCR beta chain was identified in a study of pediatric ulcerative colitis (dated by TCRdb to the late 2010s). At the level of the whole study: More than 5 ulcerative colitis patients had pancolitis and two had left-sided colitis, with histology consistent with ulcerative colitis in all. Nine newly diagnosed, treatment-naive pediatric ulcerative colitis patients and four non-IBD control children each provided paired blood and rectal samples. By Pediatric Ulcerative Colitis Activity Index, mild disease was classified in two patients, moderate disease in several and acute severe colitis in three. What the study reported, not specific to this receptor: The healthy control group was small, with only a few individuals. Blood-derived T cells may have been included in the rectal pinch biopsies, particularly in patients with overt colitis. A couple of rectal CDR3 clonotypes were present in all ulcerative colitis patients and in none of the controls. Because the repertoires came from total lymphocyte DNA, rare subsets such as regulatory T cells may have patterns that are not reflected. For technical reasons, substantially fewer templates were yielded by the blood samples of a couple of patients, and these blood samples were excluded from blood-rectal overlap analysis. Features of the rectal repertoire distinguished controls, mild-moderate colitis patients and acute severe colitis patients, and in acute severe colitis rectal diversity was lower because of clonal expansions. Clonal overlap between a subject's own blood and rectum was significantly greater in ulcerative colitis patients than in controls, which suggests more T cell trafficking to inflamed tissue.

One to two pinch biopsies were taken from the rectum for research during colonoscopy. Before the diagnostic colonoscopy, none of the ulcerative colitis patients had been given immunosuppressive medication. Before DNA isolation, rectal biopsies were subjected to proteinase K digestion. The Wizard kit (Promega) was used to extract genomic DNA from both blood and intestinal samples. Through the immunoSEQ TRB Survey service, multiplex V and J primers were used to amplify rearranged CDR3 beta regions from genomic DNA. To keep sequencing depth equal across samples, survey-level depth of up to 500,000 reads per sample was applied. Libraries were purified, pooled and sequenced on Illumina technology. The authors processed their data as follows. immunoSEQ online tools were used for productive clonality, sample overlap, pairwise scatters, CDR3 beta length, V/D/J gene usage and productiveness. Calculated diversity was defined as the number of unique rearrangements divided by total templates times 100, and Shannon and Simpson indices were additionally computed. Principal component analysis was performed on Z-score normalized data with the R prcomp function and the ggbiplot package. Morisita's index was used to measure clonal overlap between blood and rectum within each subject. TCRdb stores this immuneACCESS table with in-frame sequences only. Part of the clones is absent; in the studies checked, under half of the shortfall reflects unresolved V genes, and no reason is known for the rest. That table gives V, J and clone size, and the DNA gave D and trimming. This sample comprises tens of thousands of clones, about 81% of them detected only once. The top ten hold about 9.1% of the sample.

As for this clone: Its binding antigen is unknown. No quality values exist for individual bases; no much larger clone is one base distant.

From cysteine to phenylalanine, the CDR3 is 11 amino acids long. This entry keeps only the CDR3 DNA: 33 bases, framed from base 1. For CDR1 and CDR2, the germline V gene lists LGHNT and FRNRAP. V is reduced by 2 bases and J by 2 bases, leaving a spacing of 0 bases between them. This chain is built from TRBV12-5 and TRBJ2-5; the D segment cannot be called with confidence. The TCR comes from a boy between 10 and 17 years old with severe ulcerative colitis. Sequenced sample: gut tissue. Here is the DNA: TGTGCTAGTGGTTTGCAAGAGACCCAGTACTTC. Its translation is CASGLQETQYF.